A single sample is the source of the 30 T cell receptor beta chains below, sequenced in a study of blood T cell repertoires in COVID-19. Some clones are missing from TCRdb's copy, which holds only in-frame ones; the method was immunoSEQ multiplex PCR. This sample yields just over 350,000 clones, of which roughly 87% are seen a single time; almost 3% belongs to the top ten. Sequences were obtained from PBMCs or T cells enriched from blood (not recorded which). These receptors all stem from a woman aged 25-40 years who had recovered from COVID-19.

V is TRBV7-3 and J is TRBJ1-1; 7 bases match TRBD1. After removal of 5 bases from V and 6 bases from J, the junction contained 6 bases not matched to a gene. Germline V gene lookup returns CDR1 SGHTA and CDR2 FQGTGA. The CDR3 covers 13 residues. CDR3 residues: CASSTLTGAEAFF. CDR3 DNA sequence: TGTGCCAGCAGCACGCTCACAGGGGCTGAAGCTTTCTTT.

V is TRBV2 and J is TRBJ1-5; TRBD1 is a possible D gene (6 bases). The CDR3 is made up of 13 amino acids. The germline V and J ends were trimmed by 3 bases and 6 bases, with 9 bases remaining between them. Germline CDR1 and CDR2: SNHLY and FYNNEI. The CDR3 spells CASSDRGGQPQHF. The CDR3 DNA is TGTGCCAGCAGTGACAGGGGTGGTCAGCCCCAGCATTTT.

The sample holds one count of this clone. CDR3 sequence: CASSFPGGFGNTIYF. CDR3 bases: TGTGCCAGCAGCTTCCCAGGGGGATTCGGAAACACCATATATTTT. The chain joins TRBV7-9 to TRBJ1-3, with 7 positions matching TRBD1. V was pared by 3 bases and J by 4 bases, with 6 bases of the junction left unmatched. The CDR3 has 15 amino acids. CDR1 SEHNR and CDR2 FQNEAQ come from the germline V gene (reference sequence).

This clone was seen only once. The CDR3 bases are TGTGCCAGCAGCCCGAACGAGCCCACGTCCTACAATGAGCAGTTCTTC. Translating it yields CASSPNEPTSYNEQFF. The J gene is TRBJ2-1, the V gene TRBV3-1 (or the pseudogene TRBV3-2); D unclear. This CDR3 contains 16 residues. Trimming took off 4 bases at V and 1 base at J, with 14 bases between the two ends. Germline V lookup: CDR1 LGHDT, CDR2 YNNKEL (reference sequence).

The rearrangement uses TRBV29-1 and TRBJ1-2, with 7 bases aligning to TRBD1. With V trimmed by 4 bases and J by 5 bases, 4 bases remained unmatched. Germline V gene sequence: CDR1 SQVTM, CDR2 ANQGSEA. The CDR3 is 12 residues long. CDR3 coding DNA: TGCAGCGTTGCCGAGACAGGGTATGGCTACACCTTC. This gives the protein CSVAETGYGYTF.

The chain links TRBV29-1 to TRBJ2-3, with 7 bases that match TRBD1. The CDR3 length is 17 residues. J was trimmed by 4 bases and V by 1 base; bases with no gene match: 14. Germline CDR1 is SQVTM and CDR2 is ANQGSEA. The CDR3 nucleotides are TGCAGCGTTGAAGGTTGGGGACAGTGGCGGCAGGCAGATACGCAGTATTTT. The encoded protein is CSVEGWGQWRQADTQYF.

The V call is TRBV5-6, the J call TRBJ2-7; a weak D match, TRBD2 (6 bases). There are 16 residues in the CDR3. CDR1 is SGHDT and CDR2 is YYEEEE in the germline V gene. V lost 4 bases and J 2 bases, leaving 19 bases between the germline ends. The DNA of the CDR3 is TGTGCCAGCAGCCCCTTCTCTGCGCAGCGGGCCTACGAGCAGTACTTC. Its protein is CASSPFSAQRAYEQYF.

The chain joins TRBV9 to TRBJ1-4; unclear D gene. The CDR3 is 13 residues long. Germline CDR1 and CDR2: SGDLS and YYNGEE. V gave up 4 bases and J gave up 6 bases, with 10 bases separating them. The CDR3 protein is CASSLLGHEKLFF. DNA for the CDR3: TGTGCCAGCAGCCTCCTGGGCCATGAAAAACTGTTTTTT.

CDR3 nucleotides: TGTGCCAGCAGCTTAGTTTCGTTGAACACTGAAGCTTTCTTT. The encoded protein is CASSLVSLNTEAFF. This sequence joins TRBV7-9 and TRBJ1-1; D gene unclear. In germline, CDR1 is SEHNR, CDR2 FQNEAQ (reference sequence). Trimming cost V 1 base and J 0 bases, with 6 bases left between them. The CDR3 runs to 14 residues.

V usage is TRBV18 and J usage is TRBJ2-7; 8 bases match TRBD2. The V and J ends lost 3 bases and 4 bases, in that order; junction bases with no gene match: 8. The CDR3 has 15 residues. Per the germline V gene, CDR1 is KGHSH and CDR2 is LQKENI. In DNA, the CDR3 is TGTGCCAGCTCACCGGGACTAGTAAAAGGGTACGAGCAGTACTTC. Translated, it gives CASSPGLVKGYEQYF.

This chain uses TRBV12-3 or TRBV12-4 with TRBJ1-5; the D gene is possibly TRBD1 (6 bases). This CDR3 region has 13 residues. The V and J ends lost 8 bases and 1 base respectively, with 9 bases between them. The CDR3 nucleotides read TGTGCCAGCGTCGGACAGAGCAATCAGCCCCAGCATTTT. The encoded protein is CASVGQSNQPQHF.

The V and J genes are TRBV6-5 and TRBJ2-7; 8 bases agree with TRBD1. Germline values: CDR1 MNHEY, CDR2 SVGAGI. This CDR3 comprises 14 residues. J lost 3 bases, V lost 3 bases, and 4 bases had no gene match. The CDR3 sequence is CASSYHDRGYEQYF. In nucleotides, the CDR3 is TGTGCCAGCAGTTATCACGACAGGGGCTACGAGCAGTACTTC.

The chain is built from TRBV6-5 and TRBJ2-3; D remains ambiguous. The V and J ends lost 6 bases and 3 bases respectively, with 16 bases between them. The CDR3 loop spans 15 amino acids. Germline CDR1 is MNHEY and CDR2 is SVGAGI. The CDR3 spells CASSRSILVTDTQYF. Written as DNA, the CDR3 is TGTGCCAGCAGCCGAAGTATATTAGTGACAGATACGCAGTATTTT.

The chain uses TRBV10-3 and TRBJ1-2; 8 bases are a match to TRBD1. The CDR3 length is 12 residues. Germline CDR1 is ENHRY and CDR2 is SYGVKD. Trimming at V came to 7 bases and at J to 8 bases, leaving 6 bases not matched to a gene. The CDR3 spells CAITGQGGGYTF. CDR3 coding DNA: TGTGCCATCACTGGACAGGGCGGCGGCTACACCTTC.

This clone appeared once. This chain links TRBV19 with TRBJ1-1; D perhaps matches TRBD1 (5 bases). V was cut by 8 bases and J by 6 bases, with 19 bases left in between. CDR3 size: 14 residues. Germline CDR1 reads LNHDA; CDR2 reads SQIVND (reference sequence). The CDR3 protein is CASGFGGAEAEAFF. For the CDR3, the DNA is TGTGCCAGTGGCTTCGGAGGGGCTGAGGCTGAAGCTTTCTTT.

The chain has TRBV2 and TRBJ1-4; weak D call: TRBD1 (6 bases). V lost 2 bases, J lost 6 bases, and 16 bases lay in between. Germline values: CDR1 SNHLY, CDR2 FYNNEI. This CDR3 is 16 amino acids long. The CDR3 nucleotides read TGTGCCAGCAGTGAAAGGATGGCGGGGGCGGATGAAAAACTGTTTTTT. It specifies CASSERMAGADEKLFF. The complete variable domain, with remaining parts taken from reference TRBV2 and TRBJ1-4, reads EPEVTQTPSHQVTQMGQEVILRCVPISNHLYFYWYRQILGQKVEFLVSFYNNEISEKSEIFDDQFSVERPDGSNFTLKIRSTKLEDSAMYFCASSERMAGADEKLFFGSGTQLSVL.

The rearrangement joins TRBV27 to TRBJ2-1; TRBD2 matches 7 bases. J lost 7 bases, V lost 8 bases, and 11 bases had no gene match. Germline loops: CDR1 MNHEY, CDR2 SMNVEV (reference sequence). The CDR3 spans 14 residues. CDR3: CASARTRGGNEQFF. The CDR3, as DNA: TGTGCCAGCGCCCGGACTAGGGGCGGGAATGAGCAGTTCTTC.

In this sample, this clone turned up once. The chain carries TRBV12-3 or TRBV12-4 and TRBJ1-5; no clear D gene. The CDR3 has 12 amino acids. V lost 6 bases and J 6 bases, leaving 9 bases between the germline ends. Here the CDR3 DNA reads TGTGCCAGCAGCCGAGGGCGTCAGCCCCAGCATTTT. Protein product: CASSRGRQPQHF.

The chain is built from TRBV27 and TRBJ1-2; D ambiguous. V was clipped by 2 bases and J by 0 bases, with 10 bases between them. CDR3 size: 15 residues. The germline gives CDR1 MNHEY, CDR2 SMNVEV (reference sequence). The CDR3 region has the DNA TGTGCCAGCAGTTTAATCGGGTCCGCTAACTATGGCTACACCTTC. Translation: CASSLIGSANYGYTF.

J is TRBJ1-3 and V is TRBV14; 8 bases are shared with TRBD1. CDR1 SGHDN and CDR2 FVKESK come from the germline V gene. The CDR3 has 16 amino acids. The V segment lost 5 bases and the J segment 0 bases; nucleotides outside the gene matches: 6. The CDR3 bases are TGTGCCAGCAGCGCCCAGGGGGCACGCTCTGGAAACACCATATATTTT. Residues: CASSAQGARSGNTIYF.

The V call is TRBV4-2, the J call TRBJ2-1; 9 bases line up with TRBD2. From germline, CDR1 is LGHNA and CDR2 YNFKEQ. The CDR3 totals 16 residues. Trimming at V came to 2 bases and at J to 1 base, leaving 3 bases not matched to a gene. The CDR3 loop is CASSQNSGGSYNEQFF. The CDR3 DNA reads as TGTGCCAGCAGCCAAAATAGCGGGGGTTCCTACAATGAGCAGTTCTTC.

Here the CDR3 reads CASRPDRGRTYEQYF. The CDR3 DNA sequence: TGTGCCAGCAGGCCAGACAGGGGACGGACCTACGAGCAGTACTTC. The J gene is TRBJ2-7, the V gene TRBV6-5; TRBD1 matches 8 bases. Germline assignment: CDR1 MNHEY and CDR2 SVGAGI. V was clipped by 6 bases and J by 2 bases; unmatched bases: 9. This CDR3 is built from 15 residues.

The rearrangement links TRBV4-1 to TRBJ2-1, with a weak D call TRBD2 (5 bases). This CDR3 contains 16 residues. V lost 4 bases, J lost 2 bases, and 15 bases lay in between. Looked up from germline, CDR1 is MGHRA and CDR2 is YSYEKL. CDR3 in DNA: TGCGCCAGCAGCCTCCGACGAGGGCTAGCCTACAATGAGCAGTTCTTC. Translating gives CASSLRRGLAYNEQFF.

CDR3 nucleotide sequence: TGTGCCAGCAGCTTAGTGAGCGGGAGGGCCCGGGGTACGCAGTATTTT. This gives the protein CASSLVSGRARGTQYF. The rearrangement joins TRBV7-2 to TRBJ2-3; 10 bases are a match to TRBD2. Germline V gives CDR1 SGHTA, CDR2 FQGNSA. This CDR3 is 16 amino acids long. The J segment lost 8 bases and the V segment lost 1 base, leaving 9 bases of the junction unmatched.

The V gene is TRBV29-1, the J gene TRBJ1-2; TRBD1 is a possible D gene (6 bases). Deletions cut 5 bases from V and 4 bases from J, with 26 bases between. The germline gives CDR1 SQVTM, CDR2 ANQGSEA. This CDR3 has 17 residues. In DNA form, the CDR3 reads TGCAGCGTTCAACCTTTTTCAACAGGGTCGGTTAGCTATGGCTACACCTTC. This encodes CSVQPFSTGSVSYGYTF.

The chain combines TRBV23-1 with TRBJ2-7; 8 nucleotides match TRBD1. TRBV23-1 is annotated as an ORF whose role is uncertain. After removal of 6 bases from V and 5 bases from J, the junction contained 6 bases not matched to a gene. The CDR3 runs to 13 residues. The CDR3 DNA reads TGCGCCAGCAGGGGAGACAGGGGCCACGAGCAGTACTTC. Translated: CASRGDRGHEQYF.

The chain couples TRBV28 to TRBJ1-3, with a tentative D call TRBD1 (6 bases). The CDR3 spans 15 residues. Trimming removed 5 bases from V and 4 bases from J, with 15 bases in between. Germline V gene data show CDR1 as MDHEN and CDR2 as SYDVKM. For the CDR3, the DNA is TGTGCCAGCAGTGAGCAGGGGATCTCGGGAAACACCATATATTTT. Its translation is CASSEQGISGNTIYF.

There are a few counts of this clone. V usage is TRBV10-3 and J usage is TRBJ1-1; weak D call: TRBD1 (6 bases). The CDR3 is made up of 13 amino acids. V was clipped by 6 bases and J by 3 bases, with 11 bases between them. The germline gives CDR1 ENHRY, CDR2 SYGVKD. CDR3 nucleotides: TGTGCCATCAGGAACAGGGAAGACACTGAAGCTTTCTTT. This codes for CAIRNREDTEAFF.

J is TRBJ2-7 and V is TRBV28, with TRBD2 as a possible D gene (6 bases). The germline V gene encodes CDR1 MDHEN and CDR2 SYDVKM. The V end lost 5 bases, the J end lost 0 bases, and 11 bases lay between the germline ends. The CDR3 has 14 residues. DNA of the CDR3: TGTGCCAGCAGTAACCCGACTAGCTCCTACGAGCAGTACTTC. Protein product: CASSNPTSSYEQYF.

This clone was recorded only once. The V call is TRBV28, the J call TRBJ2-7; 10 positions match TRBD2. Unmatched junction bases numbered 9, after V lost 6 bases and J lost 7 bases. From germline, CDR1 is MDHEN and CDR2 SYDVKM. The CDR3 extends over 14 amino acids. CDR3 coding DNA: TGTGCCAGCAGGCCACTAGCGGGACCCCTGGAGCAGTACTTC. Translating it yields CASRPLAGPLEQYF.